This T cell receptor (beta chain) was observed in a study of blood T cells in healthy people across ages. Study-level findings and limits: TCR beta diversity tracked closely with naive T cell percentage.

In terms of origin and age, donors were healthy Caucasian individuals from Russia aged roughly 6 to 100. Drawn from each donor were ten milliliters of peripheral blood. A second roughly 6 to 12 cycle PCR used barcoded and J-beta primers. Per-sample output comprised a minimum of 2.5 million paired-end reads containing CDR3. TCRdb independently ran MiXCR on the 5' RACE reads; one entry per CDR3 protein. The sample includes about 1.5 million distinct CDR3 sequences, 42% seen only once; the top ten take 6.5% to 10%. CDR1 and CDR2 from the germline V gene are WSHSY and SAAADI. This CDR3 contains 19 residues. Deletions cut 0 bases from V and 1 base from J, with 20 bases between. About this clonotype: Antigen specificity is unknown.

Sequencing was performed on blood. The clonotype was recovered from a woman aged 18 to 35 in good health. This chain uses TRBV10-2 with TRBJ2-3; D is perhaps TRBD2 (7 bases). CDR3: CASSESGGLRRLRTDTQYF. The CDR3, as DNA: TGCGCCAGCAGTGAGTCGGGGGGGCTACGCCGACTCCGCACAGATACGCAGTATTTT.